The rows below give T cell receptor beta chains drawn from one sample of a study of control samples from healthy donors and cancer patients. Sequenced by immunoSEQ multiplex PCR; TCRdb stores in-frame clones only, minus some. The table shows some 150,000 clones, with about 93% occurring only once. The material sequenced was blood. These receptors came from a man aged 50-60 years in good health. CDR3s include the opening cysteine and the closing phenylalanine or tryptophan. The D gene is left open where the match is weak. Not all rows give a size; the values are once, few, many and, for expanded clones, a class.

.	TRBV27	TRBJ1-1	13	.	CASRYRGGTEAFF	TGTGCCAGCAGGTATCGAGGGGGCACTGAAGCTTTCTTT
TRBD2	TRBV9	TRBJ2-5	17	.	CASSVSFSAGEGETQYF	TGTGCCAGCAGCGTATCTTTTTCGGCGGGAGAGGGAGAGACCCAGTACTTC
TRBD2	TRBV10-3	TRBJ2-5	17	.	CAISESMTSGSQETQYF	TGTGCCATCAGTGAGTCGATGACTAGCGGTTCCCAAGAGACCCAGTACTTC
.	TRBV5-8	TRBJ1-4	16	few	CASSFPDGSTNEKLFF	TGTGCCAGCAGCTTCCCGGACGGATCAACTAATGAAAAACTGTTTTTT
TRBD1	TRBV24-1	TRBJ1-2	14	.	CATSDLWTGYGYTF	TGTGCCACCAGTGATTTGTGGACAGGCTATGGCTACACCTTC
.	TRBV2	TRBJ1-5	13	.	CASSEGSSQPQHF	TGTGCCAGCAGTGAGGGATCATCTCAGCCCCAGCATTTT
TRBD1	TRBV7-4	TRBJ2-5	16	.	CASSPRDRGFQETQYF	TGTGCCAGCAGCCCCCGGGACAGGGGGTTTCAAGAGACCCAGTACTTC
.	TRBV5-6	TRBJ1-2	12	.	CASSLGGYGYTF	TGTGCCAGCAGCTTGGGAGGGTATGGCTACACCTTC
.	TRBV7-9	TRBJ2-7	12	.	CASSFSTYEQYF	TGTGCCAGCAGCTTCTCGACCTACGAGCAGTACTTC
.	TRBV6-1	TRBJ2-3	13	.	CASSEDHTDTQYF	TGTGCCAGCAGTGAGGACCACACAGATACGCAGTATTTT
TRBD1	TRBV3-1/TRBV3-2	TRBJ2-5	17	.	CASSQAGQGEYQETQYF	TGTGCCAGCAGCCAAGCCGGACAGGGCGAGTACCAAGAGACCCAGTACTTC
.	TRBV2	TRBJ2-5	15	.	CATQGMGQGGETQYF	TGTGCCACCCAGGGGATGGGCCAGGGCGGCGAGACCCAGTACTTC